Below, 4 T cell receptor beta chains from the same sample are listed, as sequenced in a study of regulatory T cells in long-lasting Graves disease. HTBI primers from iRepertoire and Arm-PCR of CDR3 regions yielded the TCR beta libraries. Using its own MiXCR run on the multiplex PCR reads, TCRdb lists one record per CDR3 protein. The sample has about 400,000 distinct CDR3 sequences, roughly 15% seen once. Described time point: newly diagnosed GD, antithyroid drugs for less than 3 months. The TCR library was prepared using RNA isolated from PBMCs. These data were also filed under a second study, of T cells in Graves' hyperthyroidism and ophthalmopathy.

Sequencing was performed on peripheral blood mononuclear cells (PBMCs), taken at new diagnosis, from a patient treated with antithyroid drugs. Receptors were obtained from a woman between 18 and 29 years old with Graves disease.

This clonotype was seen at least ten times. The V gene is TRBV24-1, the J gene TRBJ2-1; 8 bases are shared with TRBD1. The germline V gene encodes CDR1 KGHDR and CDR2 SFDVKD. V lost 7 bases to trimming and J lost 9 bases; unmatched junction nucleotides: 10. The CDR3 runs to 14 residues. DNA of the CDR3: TGTGCCACCAGCCGGAGAGACAGGGGAGGTGAGCAGTTCTTC. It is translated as CATSRRDRGGEQFF.

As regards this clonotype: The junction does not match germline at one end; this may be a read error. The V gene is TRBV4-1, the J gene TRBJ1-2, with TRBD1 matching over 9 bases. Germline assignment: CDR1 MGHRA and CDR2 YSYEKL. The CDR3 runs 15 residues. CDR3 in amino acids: CASNQNTGGGYGYTF. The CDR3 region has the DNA TGCGCCAGCAACCAAAATACAGGGGGCGGCTATGGCTACACCTTC.

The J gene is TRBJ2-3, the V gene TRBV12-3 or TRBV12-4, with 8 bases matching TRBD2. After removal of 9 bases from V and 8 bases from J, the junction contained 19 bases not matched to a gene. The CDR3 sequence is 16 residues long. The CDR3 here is CASSIAAGGTRGTQYF. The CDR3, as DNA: TGTGCCAGTAGTATCGCGGCGGGGGGCACTCGGGGTACGCAGTATTTT.

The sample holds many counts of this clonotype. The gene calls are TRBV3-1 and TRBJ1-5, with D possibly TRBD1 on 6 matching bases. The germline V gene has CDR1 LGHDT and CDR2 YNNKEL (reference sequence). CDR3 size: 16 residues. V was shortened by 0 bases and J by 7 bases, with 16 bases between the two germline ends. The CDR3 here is CASSQDGGTGRQPQHF. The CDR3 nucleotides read TGTGCCAGCAGCCAAGACGGTGGTACAGGGAGACAGCCCCAGCATTTT.